This T cell receptor beta chain was sequenced in a study of T cell responses to AZD1222 COVID-19 vaccine. Study outcomes and limitations: Among those given AZD1222, only six were seropositive at baseline. In a largely white British group with more females than males, clonal diversity was possibly underestimated. Spike as a whole was targeted by vaccine-associated CD4 TCRs, dominant at 160-218 and 743-854. There were repertoire samples only from the period after the peak T cell response.

This CDR3 is built from 15 residues. V shed 6 bases and J shed 2 bases, with 15 bases lying between them. Germline assignment: CDR1 ENHRY and CDR2 SYGVKD. Generated by immunoSEQ multiplex PCR, the TCRdb table keeps only in-frame clones and is missing some. This table holds around 140,000 clones, around 86% found once. About this clone itself: Its antigen remains unidentified.

The chain couples TRBV10-3 to TRBJ2-3, with D possibly being TRBD1 (6 bases). This TCR came from an adult in good health. This specimen was peripheral blood, taken on day 0 of AZD1222 vaccination. CDR3 in DNA: TGTGCCATCAGATGGGACATCTCCGACACAGATACGCAGTATTTT. It yields the protein CAIRWDISDTDTQYF.